The 25 T cell receptor beta chains reported below all come from one sample, sequenced in a study of T cells in localized non-small cell lung cancer. Measured with immunoSEQ multiplex PCR; TCRdb has only the in-frame clones, and not every one. Among approximately 30,000 clones listed, approximately 90% were seen once. Specimen: peripheral blood, collected before any cancer treatment. The receptors originated from a woman aged 18-49 years with stage I lung adenocarcinoma.

In this sample, this clone is large. This chain connects TRBV7-3 to TRBJ2-2; 7 bases agree with TRBD2. The J segment lost 3 bases and the V segment lost 6 bases, leaving 7 bases of the junction unmatched. Germline CDR1 SGHTA, CDR2 FQGTGA. This CDR3 comprises 15 residues. CDR3 loop: CASRRSGADTGELFF. The CDR3, as DNA: TGTGCCAGCAGACGGAGCGGGGCGGACACCGGGGAGCTGTTTTTT.

The V gene is TRBV6-1, the J gene TRBJ1-4; TRBD1 might be the D (5 bases). Germline assignment: CDR1 MNHNS and CDR2 SASEGT. V lost 0 bases to trimming and J lost 8 bases, with 16 bases between them. CDR3 size: 16 residues. The CDR3 here is CASSEALGGAAEKLFF. CDR3 in DNA: TGTGCCAGCAGTGAAGCGCTTGGGGGAGCGGCAGAAAAACTGTTTTTT.

This rearrangement joins TRBV5-1 to TRBJ1-3; 7 bases map to TRBD1. Germline lookup yields CDR1 SGHRS and CDR2 YFSETQ. V shed 3 bases, J shed 0 bases, and the junction held 3 bases outside the gene matches. The CDR3 has 15 residues. The CDR3 bases are TGCGCCAGCAGCTCGGGACAGAACTCTGGAAACACCATATATTTT. Amino acids: CASSSGQNSGNTIYF. The complete variable domain, with remaining parts taken from reference TRBV5-1 and TRBJ1-3, reads KAGVTQTPRYLIKTRGQQVTLSCSPISGHRSVSWYQQTPGQGLQFLFEYFSETQRNKGNFPGRFSGRQFSNSRSEMNVSTLELGDSALYLCASSSGQNSGNTIYFGEGSWLTVV.

This sequence joins TRBV25-1 and TRBJ2-1, with 9 bases that match TRBD2. CDR1 and CDR2 (germline): MGHDK, SYGVNS. The CDR3 spans 16 residues. Germline trimming cut 2 bases from V and 0 bases from J; bases unmatched to any gene: 2. CDR3: CASSEAGGPSYNEQFF. As DNA, the CDR3 is TGTGCCAGCAGTGAAGCGGGAGGGCCCTCCTACAATGAGCAGTTCTTC.

The CDR3: CASIAPSGNTIYF. The CDR3 DNA follows: TGTGCCAGCATCGCCCCCTCTGGAAACACCATATATTTT. V gene TRBV2 combines with J gene TRBJ1-3; D gene ambiguous. Trimming took 7 bases from V and 0 from J, leaving 7 bases between them. Germline CDR1 SNHLY, CDR2 FYNNEI. The CDR3 length is 13 residues.

This clone has only a few counts. The chain combines TRBV2 with TRBJ2-3; D is possibly TRBD1 or TRBD2 (5 bases each). Germline V gene lookup returns CDR1 SNHLY and CDR2 FYNNEI. The CDR3 extends over 15 amino acids. Trimming left V 2 bases short and J 2 bases short, with 11 bases between. The DNA for the CDR3 is TGTGCCAGCAGTGAATGGGGACCAACCACAGATACGCAGTATTTT. It encodes CASSEWGPTTDTQYF.

The V gene is TRBV7-9, the J gene TRBJ2-1, with a weak D call TRBD2 (6 bases). CDR3 length: 15 residues. V was cut by 5 bases and J by 8 bases, with 19 bases left in between. From germline, CDR1 is SEHNR and CDR2 FQNEAQ (reference sequence). CDR3 region: CASSPTNGGVHEQFF. CDR3 in DNA: TGTGCCAGCAGCCCAACTAACGGGGGTGTCCATGAGCAGTTCTTC.

The chain is built from TRBV10-3 and TRBJ1-1; no clear D. Germline-derived CDR1 and CDR2 are ENHRY and SYGVKD. The CDR3 has 14 amino acids. V lost 6 bases and J 4 bases, leaving 15 bases between the germline ends. The CDR3 nucleotides read TGTGCCATCAGATCTAGGACCATAGGCACTGAAGCTTTCTTT. Translation gives CAIRSRTIGTEAFF.

The CDR3 region has the DNA TGTGCCAGCAGTGGACCCGTGGGGGAACTGTTTTTT. Protein product: CASSGPVGELFF. The rearrangement uses TRBV25-1 and TRBJ1-4; a weak D match, TRBD1 (5 bases). Trimming took off 4 bases at V and 12 bases at J, with 12 bases between the two ends. The CDR3 length is 12 residues. The germline V gene encodes CDR1 MGHDK and CDR2 SYGVNS.

V gene TRBV6-1 combines with J gene TRBJ1-1; D perhaps matches TRBD1 (5 bases). CDR3 length equals 13 residues. V dropped 6 bases and J dropped 5 bases, with 13 bases sitting between them. Germline loops: CDR1 MNHNS, CDR2 SASEGT. The CDR3 region is CASSSSWGTEAFF. The DNA of the CDR3 is TGTGCCAGCAGCAGCAGCTGGGGGACTGAAGCTTTCTTT.

The chain has TRBV2 and TRBJ1-4; D is ambiguous. The CDR3 has 15 amino acids. CDR1 SNHLY and CDR2 FYNNEI come from the germline V gene. V dropped 2 bases and J dropped 0 bases, with 7 bases sitting between them. The CDR3 coding sequence is TGTGCCAGCAGTGAATTGGCAGCAACTAATGAAAAACTGTTTTTT. This translates into CASSELAATNEKLFF. Full variable domain (remainder filled in from reference TRBV2 and TRBJ1-4): EPEVTQTPSHQVTQMGQEVILRCVPISNHLYFYWYRQILGQKVEFLVSFYNNEISEKSEIFDDQFSVERPDGSNFTLKIRSTKLEDSAMYFCASSELAATNEKLFFGSGTQLSVL.

V usage is TRBV10-3 and J usage is TRBJ2-2, with 8 bases lining up with TRBD2. This CDR3 is 15 amino acids long. CDR1 ENHRY and CDR2 SYGVKD come from the germline V gene. V dropped 7 bases and J dropped 4; count of bases not matched to a gene: 8. As DNA, the CDR3 is TGTGCCATCACCCCGGGGGGGCCGGGCACCGGGGAGCTGTTTTTT. Protein: CAITPGGPGTGELFF.

The chain carries TRBV5-1 and TRBJ2-1, with D perhaps matching TRBD2 (5 bases). The CDR3 is made up of 16 amino acids. The germline V and J ends were trimmed by 2 bases and 5 bases, with 17 bases remaining between them. The germline V gene encodes CDR1 SGHRS and CDR2 YFSETQ. This CDR3 reads CASSFRVSGLNNEQFF. For the CDR3, the DNA is TGCGCCAGCAGCTTTCGTGTGAGCGGTTTGAACAATGAGCAGTTCTTC.

The chain links TRBV4-3 to TRBJ2-3, with 8 nucleotides matching TRBD2. CDR3 length: 17 residues. The V segment lost 4 bases and the J segment 4 bases; nucleotides outside the gene matches: 13. Germline V gene data show CDR1 as LGHNA and CDR2 as YSLEER. CDR3 amino acids: CASSPRSSGRGADTQYF. The DNA of the CDR3 is TGCGCCAGCAGCCCTCGGTCGAGCGGGAGAGGGGCAGATACGCAGTATTTT.

This chain joins TRBV6-5 and TRBJ1-1; 12 bases agree with TRBD1. The trim removed 8 bases at V and 1 base at J, leaving 5 bases unmatched. Looked up from germline, CDR1 is MNHEY and CDR2 is SVGAGI. The CDR3 length is 15 residues. This chain's CDR3 is CASVRDRGRNTEAFF. CDR3 nucleotide sequence: TGTGCCAGCGTCCGGGACAGGGGGCGGAACACTGAAGCTTTCTTT.

The chain recombines TRBV7-6 with TRBJ2-3; D gene unclear. The CDR3 contains 16 residues. The ends were cut back, 3 bases at V and 3 bases at J, with 16 bases in the middle. Germline V CDR1 and CDR2: SGHVS, FNYEAQ. CDR3 protein: CASSFFGLSPTDTQYF. CDR3 coding DNA: TGTGCCAGCAGCTTTTTCGGATTGAGCCCTACAGATACGCAGTATTTT.

CDR3 DNA: TGTGCCACCAGCAGAGATGATACTGCCATAGCAGAGACCCAGTACTTC. Its translation is CATSRDDTAIAETQYF. V gene TRBV15 combines with J gene TRBJ2-5; D is unclear. V shed 0 bases and J shed 4 bases, with 15 bases lying between them. The germline V gene encodes CDR1 LNHNV and CDR2 YYDKDF (reference sequence). The CDR3 is 16 residues long.

The rearrangement uses TRBV6-5 and TRBJ1-2, with 7 bases aligning to TRBD1. V lost 8 bases to trimming and J lost 9 bases; unmatched junction nucleotides: 12. The CDR3 is made up of 13 amino acids. The germline V gene encodes CDR1 MNHEY and CDR2 SVGAGI. The CDR3 reads CASARQGTKRYTF. CDR3 coding DNA: TGTGCCAGCGCCCGACAGGGAACTAAGCGCTACACCTTC.

The chain recombines TRBV2 with TRBJ2-5, with D possibly called TRBD1 or TRBD2 (6 bases each). The germline gives CDR1 SNHLY, CDR2 FYNNEI. The CDR3 extends over 14 amino acids. V was pared by 5 bases and J by 6 bases, with 16 bases between. DNA of the CDR3: TGTGCCAGCAGTCCCAACCGGAGGGGGAAGACCCAGTACTTC. It codes for CASSPNRRGKTQYF.

The chain recombines TRBV11-3 with TRBJ2-1; D is perhaps TRBD2 (6 bases). Germline lookup yields CDR1 SGHNT and CDR2 YENEEA. The CDR3 has 17 residues. V was shortened by 5 bases and J by 9 bases, with 26 bases between the two germline ends. The CDR3 reads CASSPRQPGGTKSEQFF. The CDR3 region has the DNA TGTGCCAGCAGCCCTAGACAGCCTGGCGGGACGAAGTCTGAGCAGTTCTTC.

The chain recombines TRBV7-9 with TRBJ1-5; D gene unclear. Germline values: CDR1 SEHNR, CDR2 FQNEAQ (reference sequence). The ends were cut back, 3 bases at V and 7 bases at J, with 10 bases in the middle. There are 13 residues in the CDR3. The DNA of the CDR3 is TGTGCCAGCAGCTTCTCGAGAGGGCAGCCCCAGCATTTT. Its protein is CASSFSRGQPQHF.

This rearrangement joins TRBV9 to TRBJ1-2; 7 nucleotides align to TRBD1. This CDR3 spans 14 amino acids. The trim removed 1 base at V and 10 bases at J, leaving 10 bases unmatched. The germline CDR1 and CDR2 sequences are SGDLS and YYNGEE. The CDR3 DNA reads TGTGCCAGCAGCGTACCGGGGACAGTTAAAGACTACACCTTC. Encoded protein: CASSVPGTVKDYTF.

This sequence joins TRBV6-6 and TRBJ2-5, with D tentatively TRBD2 (6 bases). Trimming cost V 2 bases and J 7 bases, with 11 bases left between them. The CDR3 is 13 amino acids. The germline V gene has CDR1 MNHNY and CDR2 SVGAGI (reference sequence). CDR3 amino acids: CASSYVQEGTQYF. CDR3 nucleotide sequence: TGTGCCAGCAGTTACGTACAGGAGGGGACCCAGTACTTC.

The chain's CDR3 is CASRAQGIGNQPQHF. The CDR3 coding sequence is TGTGCCAGCAGAGCGCAGGGGATTGGCAATCAGCCCCAGCATTTT. The V and J genes are TRBV2 and TRBJ1-5, with D maybe TRBD1 (6 bases). This CDR3 has 15 residues. From germline, CDR1 is SNHLY and CDR2 FYNNEI. Trimming removed 6 bases at V and 2 bases at J, with 14 bases between.

This rearrangement joins TRBV28 to TRBJ2-1; tentative D call: TRBD1 (6 bases). The V gene lost 8 bases and the J gene lost 0 bases, with 11 bases spanning the gap. The germline V gene has CDR1 MDHEN and CDR2 SYDVKM. The CDR3 consists of 14 residues. This chain's CDR3 is CASSIQGSYNEQFF. The CDR3 DNA reads as TGTGCCAGCTCTATACAGGGCTCCTACAATGAGCAGTTCTTC.